The 9 T cell receptor beta chains below were found in one sample sequenced in a study of blood T cell repertoires in COVID-19. Only in-frame clones appear in the TCRdb table, and some are missing; sequencing was by immunoSEQ multiplex PCR. The sample contains roughly 41,000 clones, about 85% of which appear only once. The sample consisted of peripheral blood. The receptors derive from a man aged 55 to 69 with acute or convalescent COVID-19.

The chain combines TRBV15 with TRBJ1-5; D is unclear. V lost 1 base and J lost 4, with 11 bases in between. The CDR3 loop spans 15 amino acids. Germline V gives CDR1 LNHNV, CDR2 YYDKDF (reference sequence). CDR3 sequence: CATSRVQAPNQPQHF. The DNA of the CDR3 is TGTGCCACCAGCAGAGTCCAGGCCCCTAATCAGCCCCAGCATTTT.

The rearrangement uses TRBV9 and TRBJ2-3, with 7 positions matching TRBD2. CDR1 and CDR2 (germline): SGDLS, YYNGEE. This CDR3 region has 14 residues. V shed 2 bases and J 6 bases; nucleotides not matched to a gene: 6. The DNA of the CDR3 is TGTGCCAGCAGCGTGGGAGGGGCGGGGGATACGCAGTATTTT. Translated, it gives CASSVGGAGDTQYF.

This sequence joins TRBV19 and TRBJ2-5; 7 nucleotides agree with TRBD1. CDR1 and CDR2 (germline): LNHDA, SQIVND (reference sequence). The CDR3 has 15 amino acids. J gave up 4 bases and V 6 bases, and 11 bases lay outside the gene matches. The CDR3 bases are TGTGCCAGTAGGGGTACAGGGGTGACCGGAGAGACCCAGTACTTC. It yields the protein CASRGTGVTGETQYF.

The J gene is TRBJ2-2, the V gene TRBV7-2; the match to TRBD2 covers 8 bases. V gave up 4 bases and J gave up 1 base; unmatched junction bases: 2. Germline V lookup: CDR1 SGHTA, CDR2 FQGNSA. This CDR3 comprises 15 residues. The CDR3 sequence: CASSSLAGNTGELFF. The CDR3 nucleotides read TGTGCCAGCAGCTCGCTAGCGGGGAACACCGGGGAGCTGTTTTTT.

The rearrangement joins TRBV6-2 or TRBV6-3 to TRBJ1-2; D is uncertain. Germline-derived CDR1 and CDR2 are MNHEY and SVGEGT. The ends were cut back, 2 bases at V and 4 bases at J, with 8 bases in the middle. This CDR3 has 13 amino acids. The DNA for the CDR3 is TGTGCCAGCAGTTACCGGGAGAGCTATGGCTACACCTTC. It specifies CASSYRESYGYTF.

This chain connects TRBV7-2 to TRBJ2-2, with 8 bases fitting TRBD2. The CDR3 is 15 amino acids. J gave up 5 bases and V 3 bases, and 5 bases lay outside the gene matches. CDR1 is SGHTA, CDR2 FQGNSA, per germline. In DNA, the CDR3 is TGTGCCAGCAGCTTTCAACTAGCGGCGACCGGGGAGCTGTTTTTT. Protein sequence: CASSFQLAATGELFF.

This sequence joins TRBV19 and TRBJ1-5, with 7 positions matching TRBD1. J was trimmed by 3 bases and V by 4 bases; bases with no gene match: 9. The CDR3 is 16 residues long. Germline V lookup: CDR1 LNHDA, CDR2 SQIVND (reference sequence). The CDR3 is CASSTTWDSLNQPQHF. The CDR3 DNA sequence: TGTGCCAGTAGTACCACCTGGGACAGCCTCAATCAGCCCCAGCATTTT.

This chain connects TRBV6-5 to TRBJ1-4; 8 bases line up with TRBD1. V lost 5 bases, J lost 8 bases, and 10 bases stayed unmatched. CDR3 length equals 15 residues. Germline CDR1 is MNHEY and CDR2 is SVGAGI. CDR3 nucleotides: TGTGCCAGCAGTCCTACGACAGGGGCTTGGGAAAAACTGTTTTTT. As protein: CASSPTTGAWEKLFF.

The gene calls are TRBV2 and TRBJ1-5, with unresolved D. The ends were cut back, 5 bases at V and 7 bases at J, with 15 bases in the middle. CDR1 and CDR2 (germline): SNHLY, FYNNEI. The length of the CDR3 is 14 residues. The CDR3 DNA reads as TGTGCCAGCAGTCAGTGGGAGAGGAGCCAGCCCCAGCATTTT. Its translation is CASSQWERSQPQHF.